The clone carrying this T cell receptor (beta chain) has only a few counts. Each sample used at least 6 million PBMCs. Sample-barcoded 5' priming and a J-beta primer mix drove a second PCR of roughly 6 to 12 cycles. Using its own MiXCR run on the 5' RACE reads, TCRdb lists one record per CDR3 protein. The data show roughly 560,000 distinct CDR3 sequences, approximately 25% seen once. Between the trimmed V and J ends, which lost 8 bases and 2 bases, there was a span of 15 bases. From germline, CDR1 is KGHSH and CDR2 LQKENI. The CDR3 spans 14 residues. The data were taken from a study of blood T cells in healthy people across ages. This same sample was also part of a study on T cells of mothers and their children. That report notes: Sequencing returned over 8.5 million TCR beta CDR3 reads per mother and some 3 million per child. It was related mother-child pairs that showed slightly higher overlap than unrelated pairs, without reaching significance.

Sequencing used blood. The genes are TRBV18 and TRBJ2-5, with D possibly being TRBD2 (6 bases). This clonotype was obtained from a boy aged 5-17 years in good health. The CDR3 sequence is CASTYTGDQETQYF. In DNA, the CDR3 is TGTGCCAGCACATATACGGGGGATCAAGAGACCCAGTACTTC.